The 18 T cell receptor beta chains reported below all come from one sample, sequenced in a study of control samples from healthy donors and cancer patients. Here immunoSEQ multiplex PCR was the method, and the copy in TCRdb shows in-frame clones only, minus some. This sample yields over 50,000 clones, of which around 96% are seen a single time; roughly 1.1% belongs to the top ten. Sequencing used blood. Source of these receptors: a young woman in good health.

DNA of the CDR3: TGTGCCAGCAGCTTGGTCGTAGGTGATGAGCAGTTCTTC. This codes for CASSLVVGDEQFF. J is TRBJ2-1 and V is TRBV5-4; unclear D gene. V shed 0 bases and J shed 8 bases, with 9 bases lying between them. The CDR3 consists of 13 residues. Germline lookup yields CDR1 SGHNT and CDR2 YYREEE (reference sequence).

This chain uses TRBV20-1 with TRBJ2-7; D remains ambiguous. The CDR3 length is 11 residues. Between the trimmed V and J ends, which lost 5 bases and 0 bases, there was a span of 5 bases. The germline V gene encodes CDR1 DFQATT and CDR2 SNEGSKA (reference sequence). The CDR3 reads CSAADSYEQYF. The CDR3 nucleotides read TGCAGTGCTGCAGACTCCTACGAGCAGTACTTC.

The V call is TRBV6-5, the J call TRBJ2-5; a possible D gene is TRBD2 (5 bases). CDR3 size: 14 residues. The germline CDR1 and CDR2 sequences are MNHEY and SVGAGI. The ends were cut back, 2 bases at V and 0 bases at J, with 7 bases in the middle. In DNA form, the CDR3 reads TGTGCCAGCAGTTACGTCGGGGACCAAGAGACCCAGTACTTC. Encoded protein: CASSYVGDQETQYF.

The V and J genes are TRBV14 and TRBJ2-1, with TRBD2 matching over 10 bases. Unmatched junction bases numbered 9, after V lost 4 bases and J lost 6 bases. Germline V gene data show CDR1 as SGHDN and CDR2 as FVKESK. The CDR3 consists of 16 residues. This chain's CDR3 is CASSLPGTSVSNEQFF. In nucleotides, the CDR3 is TGTGCCAGCAGCCTTCCCGGGACTAGCGTAAGCAATGAGCAGTTCTTC. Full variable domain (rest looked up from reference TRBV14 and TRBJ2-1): EAGVTQFPSHSVIEKGQTVTLRCDPISGHDNLYWYRRVMGKEIKFLLHFVKESKQDESGMPNNRFLAERTGGTYSTLKVQPAELEDSGVYFCASSLPGTSVSNEQFFGPGTRLTVL.

CDR3 region: CASSLTGGWNQPQHF. DNA for the CDR3: TGTGCCAGCAGCCTGACAGGGGGCTGGAATCAGCCCCAGCATTTT. The chain has TRBV14 and TRBJ1-5, with 10 nucleotides matching TRBD1. Germline CDR1 and CDR2: SGHDN and FVKESK. This CDR3 is 15 amino acids long. Trimming cost V 4 bases and J 4 bases; bases outside gene matches: 4.

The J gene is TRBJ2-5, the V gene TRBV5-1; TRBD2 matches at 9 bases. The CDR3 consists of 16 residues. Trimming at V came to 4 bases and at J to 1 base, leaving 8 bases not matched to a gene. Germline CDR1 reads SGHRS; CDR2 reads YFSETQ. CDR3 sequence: CASSPSGTSSQETQYF. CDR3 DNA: TGCGCCAGCAGCCCGAGCGGGACTAGCAGCCAAGAGACCCAGTACTTC. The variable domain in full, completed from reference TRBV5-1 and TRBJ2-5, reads KAGVTQTPRYLIKTRGQQVTLSCSPISGHRSVSWYQQTPGQGLQFLFEYFSETQRNKGNFPGRFSGRQFSNSRSEMNVSTLELGDSALYLCASSPSGTSSQETQYFGPGTRLLVL.

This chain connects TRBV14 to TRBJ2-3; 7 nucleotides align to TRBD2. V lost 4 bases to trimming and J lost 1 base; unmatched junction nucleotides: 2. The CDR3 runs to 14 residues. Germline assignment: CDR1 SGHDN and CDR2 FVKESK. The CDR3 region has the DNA TGTGCCAGCAGCCTTGGACTAGGCACAGATACGCAGTATTTT. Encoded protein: CASSLGLGTDTQYF.

The CDR3: CASRTGTNSGELFF. As DNA, the CDR3 is TGCGCCAGCCGGACAGGCACTAACTCCGGGGAGCTGTTTTTT. V gene TRBV10-1 combines with J gene TRBJ2-2; 7 bases are a match to TRBD1. Germline values: CDR1 WNHNN, CDR2 SYGVQD (reference sequence). CDR3 length equals 14 residues. J gave up 6 bases and V 8 bases, and 9 bases lay outside the gene matches.

The CDR3 reads CASSFGLAGGPGELFF. The CDR3 coding sequence is TGTGCCAGCAGTTTCGGACTAGCGGGGGGACCAGGGGAGCTGTTTTTT. V is TRBV27 and J is TRBJ2-2; 14 bases line up with TRBD2. Losses at the gene ends were 3 bases for V and 8 bases for J; bases not matched to a gene: 5. CDR1 MNHEY and CDR2 SMNVEV come from the germline V gene (reference sequence). The CDR3 covers 16 residues.

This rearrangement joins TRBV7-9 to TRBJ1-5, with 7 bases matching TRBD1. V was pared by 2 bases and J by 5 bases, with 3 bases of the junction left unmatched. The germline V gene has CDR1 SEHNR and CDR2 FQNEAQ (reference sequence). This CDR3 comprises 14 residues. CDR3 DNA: TGTGCCAGCAGCTTAACAGGGGAGGATCAGCCCCAGCATTTT. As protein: CASSLTGEDQPQHF.

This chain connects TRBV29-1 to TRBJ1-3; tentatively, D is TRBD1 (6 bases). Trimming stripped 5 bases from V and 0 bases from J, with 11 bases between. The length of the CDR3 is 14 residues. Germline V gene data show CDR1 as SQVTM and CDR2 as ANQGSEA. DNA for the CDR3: TGCAGCGTTCTTACAGGGCTCTCTGGAAACACCATATATTTT. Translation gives CSVLTGLSGNTIYF. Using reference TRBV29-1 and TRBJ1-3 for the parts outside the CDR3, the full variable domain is SAVISQKPSRDICQRGTSLTIQCQVDSQVTMMFWYRQQPGQSLTLIATANQGSEATYESGFVIDKFPISRPNLTFSTLTVSNMSPEDSSIYLCSVLTGLSGNTIYFGEGSWLTVV.

CDR3 sequence: CASSYSTPDRAYEQYF. CDR3 coding DNA: TGTGCCAGCAGTTACTCGACTCCGGACAGAGCTTACGAGCAGTACTTC. The chain carries TRBV6-6 and TRBJ2-7; D might be TRBD1 (6 bases). This CDR3 spans 16 amino acids. In germline, CDR1 is MNHNY, CDR2 SVGAGI (reference sequence). V shed 0 bases and J shed 4 bases, with 16 bases lying between them.

CDR3 amino acids: CASSEEGTGRMNTEAFF. Here the CDR3 DNA reads TGTGCCAGCAGCGAGGAGGGGACAGGGCGCATGAACACTGAAGCTTTCTTT. The J gene is TRBJ1-1, the V gene TRBV7-9; 9 bases are a match to TRBD1. V dropped 5 bases and J dropped 0; count of bases not matched to a gene: 10. CDR1 and CDR2 from the germline V gene are SEHNR and FQNEAQ (reference sequence). This CDR3 comprises 17 residues.

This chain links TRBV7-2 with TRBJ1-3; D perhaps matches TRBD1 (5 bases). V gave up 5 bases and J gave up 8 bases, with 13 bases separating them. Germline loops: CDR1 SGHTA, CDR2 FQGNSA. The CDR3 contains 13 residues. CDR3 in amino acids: CASSLDEGHTIYF. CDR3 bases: TGTGCCAGCAGCCTCGACGAGGGGCACACCATATATTTT. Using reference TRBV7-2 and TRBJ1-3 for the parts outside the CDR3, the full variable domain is GAGVSQSPSNKVTEKGKDVELRCDPISGHTALYWYRQSLGQGLEFLIYFQGNSAPDKSGLPSDRFSAERTGGSVSTLTIQRTQQEDSAVYLCASSLDEGHTIYFGEGSWLTVV.

CDR3 coding DNA: TGTGCCAGCCGGACACGCCAGTCCTACTATGGCTACACCTTC. It is translated as CASRTRQSYYGYTF. The chain carries TRBV19 and TRBJ1-2, with TRBD1 as a possible D gene (5 bases). V was clipped by 9 bases and J by 3 bases, with 17 bases between them. This CDR3 is built from 14 residues. Germline V gene data show CDR1 as LNHDA and CDR2 as SQIVND (reference sequence).

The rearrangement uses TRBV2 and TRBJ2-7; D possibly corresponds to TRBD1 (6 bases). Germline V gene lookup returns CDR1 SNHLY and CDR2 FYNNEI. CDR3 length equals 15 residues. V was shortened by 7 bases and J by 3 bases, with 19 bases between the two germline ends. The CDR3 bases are TGTGCCAGCAACCCCTACGCGGACAGTGACTACGAGCAGTACTTC. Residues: CASNPYADSDYEQYF.

The CDR3 coding sequence is TGTGCCAGCAGCTTGATTTCGGGCGAAACGCAGTATTTT. It is translated as CASSLISGETQYF. The rearrangement uses TRBV5-6 and TRBJ2-3, with no clear D. The CDR3 totals 13 residues. Germline V lookup: CDR1 SGHDT, CDR2 YYEEEE. V lost 1 base to trimming and J lost 9 bases, with 12 bases between them.

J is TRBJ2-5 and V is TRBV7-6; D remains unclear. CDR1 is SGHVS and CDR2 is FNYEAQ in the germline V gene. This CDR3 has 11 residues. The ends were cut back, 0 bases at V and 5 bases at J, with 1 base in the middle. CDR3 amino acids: CASSLAETQYF. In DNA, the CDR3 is TGTGCCAGCAGCTTAGCCGAGACCCAGTACTTC.